The T cell receptor beta chain under discussion was sequenced for a study of blood T cells in healthy people across ages. Study-wide results and limits: Estimated diversity across one million T cells was deemed an underestimate. A roughly linear age-dependent decrease characterized TCR beta diversity per million T cells.

About this clonotype itself: No antigen is known for it.

Next came a second PCR, run for roughly 6 to 11 cycles, which used a sample-barcoded 5' primer along with a J-beta primer mix. TCRdb used MiXCR to reprocess the 5' RACE reads, holding one entry per CDR3 protein. The profile shows about 670,000 distinct CDR3 sequences, less than 45% of them singletons. This CDR3 region has 17 residues. In germline, CDR1 is SGDLS, CDR2 YYNGEE. The ends lost 4 bases at V and 7 bases at J; junction bases unmatched: 16. The sample taken for sequencing was blood. The chain couples TRBV9 to TRBJ1-4; TRBD1 matches 7 bases. This clonotype was sampled from a man aged 80 or over in good health. CDR3 loop: CASSPGVGQPIGEKLFF. CDR3 coding DNA: TGTGCCAGCAGCCCCGGGGTGGGACAGCCCATTGGTGAAAAACTGTTTTTT.